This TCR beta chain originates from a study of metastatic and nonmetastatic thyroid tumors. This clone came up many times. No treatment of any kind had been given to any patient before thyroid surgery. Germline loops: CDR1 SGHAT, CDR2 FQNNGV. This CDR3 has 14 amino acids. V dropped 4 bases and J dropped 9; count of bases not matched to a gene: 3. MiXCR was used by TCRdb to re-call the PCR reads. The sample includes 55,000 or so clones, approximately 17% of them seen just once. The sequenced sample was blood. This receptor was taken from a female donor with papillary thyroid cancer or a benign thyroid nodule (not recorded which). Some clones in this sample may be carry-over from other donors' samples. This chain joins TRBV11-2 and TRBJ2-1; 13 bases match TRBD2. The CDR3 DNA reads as TGTGCCAGCAGCTCAGGACTAGCGGGAGTTGAGCAGTTCTTC. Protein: CASSSGLAGVEQFF.